Following are 7 T cell receptor beta chains from one sample sequenced in a study of control samples from healthy donors and cancer patients. Method: immunoSEQ multiplex PCR; TCRdb's copy keeps in-frame clones and lacks some. Of about 92,000 clones listed, more than 75% are singletons. The sample was blood. The receptors originated from a woman aged 55-69 years in good health.

The chain links TRBV4-1 to TRBJ1-2, with unresolved D. V was clipped by 1 base and J by 2 bases, with 8 bases between them. The germline gives CDR1 MGHRA, CDR2 YSYEKL. This CDR3 is 14 amino acids long. For the CDR3, the DNA is TGCGCCAGCAGCCAAGTCCAATCCAACTATGGCTACACCTTC. It translates to CASSQVQSNYGYTF.

The chain uses TRBV27 and TRBJ2-7; D call uncertain. CDR3 length: 14 amino acids. V was clipped by 4 bases and J by 1 base, with 11 bases between them. The germline V gene has CDR1 MNHEY and CDR2 SMNVEV (reference sequence). CDR3 amino acids: CASSYKGASYEQYF. The CDR3 region has the DNA TGTGCCAGCAGTTACAAGGGCGCGTCCTACGAGCAGTACTTC.

The rearrangement joins TRBV27 to TRBJ2-7; 8 nucleotides match TRBD2. Germline CDR1 is MNHEY and CDR2 is SMNVEV (reference sequence). V shed 1 base, J shed 2 bases, and the junction held 7 bases outside the gene matches. The length of the CDR3 is 16 residues. The CDR3 protein is CASSLWGSGATYEQYF. For the CDR3, the DNA is TGTGCCAGCAGTTTATGGGGTAGCGGGGCGACCTACGAGCAGTACTTC.

This chain joins TRBV5-8 and TRBJ2-1, with a possible D match to TRBD2 (6 bases). This CDR3 region has 15 residues. Germline V lookup: CDR1 SGHTS, CDR2 YDEGEE. The germline V and J ends were trimmed by 7 bases and 6 bases, with 20 bases remaining between them. CDR3: CASQFRGGRANEQFF. CDR3 nucleotide sequence: TGTGCCAGCCAATTCCGGGGAGGCCGGGCCAATGAGCAGTTCTTC.

V usage is TRBV7-6 and J usage is TRBJ1-4, with a tentative D call TRBD1 (6 bases). The CDR3 loop spans 16 amino acids. Trimming shortened V by 1 base and J by 4 bases, and 13 bases separated the two germline ends. Germline V lookup: CDR1 SGHVS, CDR2 FNYEAQ. CDR3 amino acids: CASSLGQGGGNEKLFF. CDR3 bases: TGTGCCAGCAGCTTAGGCCAAGGGGGGGGTAATGAAAAACTGTTTTTT.

This clone was detected ten times or more. V is TRBV2 and J is TRBJ1-4, with TRBD1 identical over 7 bases. Germline trimming cut 8 bases from V and 7 bases from J; bases unmatched to any gene: 13. The CDR3 sequence is 15 residues long. Germline V gene lookup returns CDR1 SNHLY and CDR2 FYNNEI. CDR3 in DNA: TGTGCCAGCGGAAGTACAGGGGCGATGAGTGAAAAACTGTTTTTT. Protein: CASGSTGAMSEKLFF.

The chain has TRBV5-4 and TRBJ2-3, with no clear D. Between the trimmed V and J ends, which lost 0 bases and 0 bases, there was a span of 5 bases. CDR1 is SGHNT, CDR2 YYREEE, per germline (reference sequence). This CDR3 contains 14 residues. CDR3 sequence (DNA): TGTGCCAGCAGCTTGGACCGGAGCACAGATACGCAGTATTTT. Translation gives CASSLDRSTDTQYF.